This is a list of T cell receptor beta chains from one sample in a study of graft-versus-host responses after intestinal transplantation. Sequencing used immunoSEQ multiplex PCR; TCRdb keeps in-frame clones, though not all of them. This table holds about 19,000 clones, about 38% found once. This material consisted of alloreactive CD4+ T cells from a mixed lymphocyte reaction culture, taken before intestinal transplant. These receptors were collected from a human patient who received an intestinal transplant. Both conserved end residues are part of each CDR3. Each record gives: D gene, clone size, J gene, V gene, CDR3 protein, CDR3 DNA. D genes are given only for firm matches. Some rows have no size entry. The others give once, few or many, or a class for an expanded clone.

d_call: TRBD1
clone_size: -
j_call: TRBJ2-3
v_call: TRBV4-1
cdr3_aa: CASSQAGTVTDTQYF
cdr3_nt: TGCGCCAGCAGCCAAGCCGGGACAGTCACAGATACGCAGTATTTT

d_call: TRBD1
clone_size: once
j_call: TRBJ1-1
v_call: TRBV5-1
cdr3_aa: CASSLEGTGVMNTEAFF
cdr3_nt: TGCGCCAGCAGCTTGGAAGGGACAGGGGTCATGAACACTGAAGCTTTCTTT

d_call: TRBD1
clone_size: -
j_call: TRBJ2-3
v_call: TRBV5-1
cdr3_aa: CASSAWTGVTDTQYF
cdr3_nt: TGCGCCAGCAGCGCCTGGACAGGGGTCACAGATACGCAGTATTTT

d_call: -
clone_size: few
j_call: TRBJ1-4
v_call: TRBV7-9
cdr3_aa: CASSPPLEKLFF
cdr3_nt: TGTGCCAGCAGCCCCCCGTTGGAAAAACTGTTTTTT

d_call: TRBD1
clone_size: -
j_call: TRBJ1-2
v_call: TRBV5-1
cdr3_aa: CASSSGQGYGGYTF
cdr3_nt: TGCGCCAGCAGCTCGGGACAGGGATACGGTGGCTACACCTTC

d_call: -
clone_size: few
j_call: TRBJ2-3
v_call: TRBV4-2
cdr3_aa: CASSHSGTDTQYF
cdr3_nt: TGTGCCAGCAGCCACTCTGGCACAGATACGCAGTATTTT

d_call: -
clone_size: medium-sized
j_call: TRBJ2-2
v_call: TRBV2
cdr3_aa: CASRWAAGTGELFF
cdr3_nt: TGTGCCAGCAGGTGGGCCGCGGGCACCGGGGAGCTGTTTTTT

d_call: -
clone_size: -
j_call: TRBJ1-6
v_call: TRBV10-1
cdr3_aa: CASSDDDTPSSYNSPLHF
cdr3_nt: TGCGCCAGCAGTGATGACGACACCCCGAGCTCCTATAATTCACCCCTCCACTTT

d_call: -
clone_size: -
j_call: TRBJ1-1
v_call: TRBV5-1
cdr3_aa: CASSRQLNTEAFF
cdr3_nt: TGCGCCAGCAGCCGACAGCTTAACACTGAAGCTTTCTTT

d_call: -
clone_size: -
j_call: TRBJ1-5
v_call: TRBV6-1
cdr3_aa: CASRTRASNQPQHF
cdr3_nt: TGTGCCAGCAGGACCCGGGCCAGCAATCAGCCCCAGCATTTT

d_call: -
clone_size: few
j_call: TRBJ1-1
v_call: TRBV18
cdr3_aa: CASSPRRGESTEAFF
cdr3_nt: TGTGCCAGCTCACCTAGGCGAGGGGAGAGCACTGAAGCTTTCTTT

d_call: -
clone_size: -
j_call: TRBJ1-1
v_call: TRBV29-1
cdr3_aa: CSGFWRNTEAFF
cdr3_nt: TGCAGCGGGTTTTGGAGGAACACTGAAGCTTTCTTT

d_call: -
clone_size: -
j_call: TRBJ1-4
v_call: TRBV6-5
cdr3_aa: CASSYRIWEKLFF
cdr3_nt: TGTGCCAGCAGTTACAGAATCTGGGAAAAACTGTTTTTT

d_call: -
clone_size: -
j_call: TRBJ1-2
v_call: TRBV19
cdr3_aa: CASSMYRRTNYGYTF
cdr3_nt: TGTGCCAGTAGTATGTACAGGAGGACTAACTATGGCTACACCTTC

d_call: -
clone_size: few
j_call: TRBJ1-5
v_call: TRBV7-2
cdr3_aa: CASSSRFANSNQPQHF
cdr3_nt: TGTGCCAGCAGCTCGAGGTTTGCGAATAGCAATCAGCCCCAGCATTTT

d_call: TRBD1
clone_size: -
j_call: TRBJ1-1
v_call: TRBV6-5
cdr3_aa: CASRRQGRTEAFF
cdr3_nt: TGTGCCAGCAGAAGACAGGGGAGGACTGAAGCTTTCTTT

d_call: -
clone_size: -
j_call: TRBJ1-4
v_call: TRBV5-1
cdr3_aa: CASSTQGATNEKLFF
cdr3_nt: TGCGCCAGCAGCACCCAGGGTGCGACTAATGAAAAACTGTTTTTT

d_call: -
clone_size: few
j_call: TRBJ2-3
v_call: TRBV7-2
cdr3_aa: CASSLRNTQYF
cdr3_nt: TGTGCCAGCAGCTTACGGAATACGCAGTATTTT

d_call: TRBD2
clone_size: -
j_call: TRBJ2-3
v_call: TRBV4-2
cdr3_aa: CASSQDSGGPDTQYF
cdr3_nt: TGTGCCAGCAGCCAAGATAGCGGGGGACCGGATACGCAGTATTTT

d_call: -
clone_size: -
j_call: TRBJ2-4
v_call: TRBV11-2
cdr3_aa: CASSLTGGPGIQYF
cdr3_nt: TGTGCCAGCAGCTTGACAGGTGGCCCCGGCATTCAGTACTTC

d_call: TRBD1
clone_size: few
j_call: TRBJ1-1
v_call: TRBV6-1
cdr3_aa: CASSRQGKNTEAFF
cdr3_nt: TGTGCCAGCAGTAGACAGGGTAAAAACACTGAAGCTTTCTTT

d_call: -
clone_size: few
j_call: TRBJ2-1
v_call: TRBV6-1
cdr3_aa: CASSLTQEQFF
cdr3_nt: TGTGCCAGCAGTCTAACACAGGAGCAGTTCTTC

d_call: -
clone_size: few
j_call: TRBJ2-3
v_call: TRBV9
cdr3_aa: CASSVWGGLRDTQYF
cdr3_nt: TGTGCCAGCAGCGTATGGGGGGGCCTCCGAGATACGCAGTATTTT

d_call: TRBD2
clone_size: -
j_call: TRBJ2-3
v_call: TRBV11-3
cdr3_aa: CVSSPRGGWTDTQYF
cdr3_nt: TGTGTCAGCAGCCCCCGGGGGGGGTGGACAGATACGCAGTATTTT

d_call: -
clone_size: few
j_call: TRBJ1-1
v_call: TRBV6-5
cdr3_aa: CASSARPNTEAFF
cdr3_nt: TGTGCCAGCAGTGCCCGGCCGAACACTGAAGCTTTCTTT

d_call: -
clone_size: few
j_call: TRBJ1-5
v_call: TRBV6-1
cdr3_aa: CASSEVQGLLISGQPQHF
cdr3_nt: TGTGCCAGCAGTGAAGTACAGGGACTCTTGATTTCGGGTCAGCCCCAGCATTTT

d_call: TRBD1
clone_size: -
j_call: TRBJ1-5
v_call: TRBV7-2
cdr3_aa: CASSLETGAQPQHF
cdr3_nt: TGTGCCAGCAGCTTAGAGACAGGGGCTCAGCCCCAGCATTTT

d_call: -
clone_size: -
j_call: TRBJ1-2
v_call: TRBV18
cdr3_aa: CASSPQGRSGYTF
cdr3_nt: TGTGCCAGCTCACCACAGGGGAGGAGTGGCTACACCTTC

d_call: -
clone_size: -
j_call: TRBJ2-1
v_call: TRBV6-1
cdr3_aa: CASSVSQGVNEQFF
cdr3_nt: TGTGCCAGCAGTGTCTCACAAGGGGTTAATGAGCAGTTCTTC

d_call: -
clone_size: -
j_call: TRBJ2-2
v_call: TRBV5-4
cdr3_aa: CASSLVGDGELFF
cdr3_nt: TGTGCCAGCAGCTTGGTAGGGGACGGGGAGCTGTTTTTT

d_call: -
clone_size: -
j_call: TRBJ2-1
v_call: TRBV30
cdr3_aa: CAWSPGTARGEQFF
cdr3_nt: TGTGCCTGGAGTCCCGGGACCGCCAGGGGTGAGCAGTTCTTC

d_call: -
clone_size: few
j_call: TRBJ1-3
v_call: TRBV5-5
cdr3_aa: CASSSFFRVVGDSGNTIYF
cdr3_nt: TGTGCCAGCAGCTCCTTTTTTAGGGTCGTAGGGGACTCTGGAAACACCATATATTTT

d_call: -
clone_size: -
j_call: TRBJ1-1
v_call: TRBV9
cdr3_aa: CASSVLDTGNTEAFF
cdr3_nt: TGTGCCAGCAGCGTCCTGGACACGGGGAACACTGAAGCTTTCTTT

d_call: TRBD2
clone_size: -
j_call: TRBJ2-2
v_call: TRBV6-5
cdr3_aa: CASSYGGGYTGELFF
cdr3_nt: TGTGCCAGCAGTTACGGCGGGGGGTACACCGGGGAGCTGTTTTTT

d_call: -
clone_size: -
j_call: TRBJ2-4
v_call: TRBV7-6
cdr3_aa: CASSLGRGRSTKNIQYF
cdr3_nt: TGTGCCAGCAGCTTAGGTCGGGGGCGCTCAACCAAAAACATTCAGTACTTC

d_call: -
clone_size: few
j_call: TRBJ2-1
v_call: TRBV19
cdr3_aa: CASRTMGGGSNEQFF
cdr3_nt: TGTGCCAGTAGGACAATGGGGGGTGGGTCCAATGAGCAGTTCTTC

d_call: TRBD1
clone_size: -
j_call: TRBJ2-3
v_call: TRBV6-1
cdr3_aa: CATGTGYTDTQYF
cdr3_nt: TGTGCCACGGGGACAGGGTATACAGATACGCAGTATTTT

d_call: TRBD2
clone_size: -
j_call: TRBJ2-5
v_call: TRBV9
cdr3_aa: CASSVLSGGAGETQYF
cdr3_nt: TGTGCCAGCAGCGTACTCAGCGGGGGGGCCGGAGAGACCCAGTACTTC

d_call: -
clone_size: -
j_call: TRBJ2-1
v_call: TRBV5-6
cdr3_aa: CASSLAGGGNEQFF
cdr3_nt: TGTGCCAGCAGCTTGGCCGGGGGAGGAAATGAGCAGTTCTTC

d_call: -
clone_size: -
j_call: TRBJ1-4
v_call: TRBV27
cdr3_aa: CASSMTVEKYEKLFF
cdr3_nt: TGTGCCAGCAGTATGACAGTCGAGAAGTACGAAAAACTGTTTTTT

d_call: -
clone_size: -
j_call: TRBJ1-4
v_call: TRBV18
cdr3_aa: CASSPGSLSGREKLFF
cdr3_nt: TGTGCCAGCTCACCAGGAAGCCTTAGTGGAAGAGAAAAACTGTTTTTT

d_call: -
clone_size: -
j_call: TRBJ2-1
v_call: TRBV5-1
cdr3_aa: CASSRPSQYNEQFF
cdr3_nt: TGCGCCAGCAGCCGACCCTCCCAGTACAATGAGCAGTTCTTC

d_call: -
clone_size: few
j_call: TRBJ1-1
v_call: TRBV10-3
cdr3_aa: CAISTGVVKTEAFF
cdr3_nt: TGTGCCATCAGTACCGGGGTGGTAAAAACTGAAGCTTTCTTT